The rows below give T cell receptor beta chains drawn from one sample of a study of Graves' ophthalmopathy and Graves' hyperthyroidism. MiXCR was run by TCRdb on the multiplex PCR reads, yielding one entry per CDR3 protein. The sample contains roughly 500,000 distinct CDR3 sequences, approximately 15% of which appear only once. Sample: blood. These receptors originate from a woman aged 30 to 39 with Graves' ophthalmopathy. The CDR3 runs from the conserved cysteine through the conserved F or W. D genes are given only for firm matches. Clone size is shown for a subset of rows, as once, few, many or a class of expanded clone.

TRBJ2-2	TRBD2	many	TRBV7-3	TGTGCCAGCAGCCCCCTTAGCGGGAGGGAGGCCGGGGAGCTGTTTTTT	CASSPLSGREAGELFF
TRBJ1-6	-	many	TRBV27	TGTGCCAGCAGTTTTACACCCGGCCCGAATTCACCCCTCCACTTT	CASSFTPGPNSPLHF
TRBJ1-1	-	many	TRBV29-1	TGCAGCGTTGCGTGGGGGTTGGATACTGAAGCTTTCTTT	CSVAWGLDTEAFF
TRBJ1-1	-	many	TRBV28	TGTGCCAGCAGTTTGATTTGGCCCAACACTGAAGCTTTCTTT	CASSLIWPNTEAFF
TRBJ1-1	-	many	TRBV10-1	TGCGCCAGCAGTGTTGGCCAGGCGAACACTGAAGCTTTCTTT	CASSVGQANTEAFF
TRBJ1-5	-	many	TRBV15	TGTGCCACCAGCAGAGATCGGAGCAGGCCAGCTCAGCCCCAGCATTTT	CATSRDRSRPAQPQHF
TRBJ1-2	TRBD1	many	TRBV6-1	TGCGCCAGCAGCGGGGGACAGAACTATGGCTACACCTTC	CASSGGQNYGYTF
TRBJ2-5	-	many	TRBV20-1	TGCAGTGCTGAGATAGCGGTGCAGACCCAGTACTTC	CSAEIAVQTQYF
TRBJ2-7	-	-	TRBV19	TGTGCCCAACGGTCCAGGGGCAACGAGCAGTACTTC	CAQRSRGNEQYF
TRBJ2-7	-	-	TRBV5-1	TGCGCCAGCACCGCACCGGGACTCCCAAGCGAGCAGTACTTC	CASTAPGLPSEQYF
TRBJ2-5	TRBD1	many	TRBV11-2	TGTGCCAGCAGCTTCGGGACAGGGGAGACCCAGTACTTC	CASSFGTGETQYF